The sequence of this T cell receptor beta chain was determined in a study of regulatory T cells in long-lasting Graves disease. Broader study findings: The sample size was small, and this may have reduced accuracy.

Sample time point: newly diagnosed GD, antithyroid drugs for less than 3 months. There was RNA extracted from PBMCs, and the TCR library was made from it. Worth noting for this clonotype: What it binds is not known.

HTBI primers from iRepertoire and Arm-PCR of CDR3 regions yielded the TCR beta libraries. From the multiplex PCR reads, TCRdb called clonotypes with MiXCR, one entry per CDR3 protein. The data hold about 620,000 distinct CDR3 sequences, with approximately 15% observed a single time. These same records also appear under a second study, on T cells in Graves' hyperthyroidism and ophthalmopathy.

The sample here was peripheral blood mononuclear cells (PBMCs), taken at new diagnosis, from a patient treated with antithyroid drugs. This receptor was taken from a woman aged 25-40 years with Graves disease.

CDR3 protein: CAWSVGQNTGELFF. CDR3 nucleotide sequence: TGTGCCTGGAGTGTGGGACAAAACACCGGGGAGCTGTTTTTT. The gene calls are TRBV30 and TRBJ2-2; a possible D gene is TRBD1 (6 bases). This CDR3 is 14 amino acids long. Deletions cut 0 bases from V and 2 bases from J, with 7 bases between. The V gene's germline CDR1 is GTSNPN and CDR2 SVGIG (reference sequence).